The TCR beta chain under discussion was sequenced for a study of regulatory T cells in long-lasting Graves disease. Overall study: The study enrolled newly diagnosed Graves' patients on antithyroid drugs under 3 months. Notes on the study in general: Newly diagnosed patients had higher TCR diversity than persistent Graves' patients did.

This clonotype occurred many times. Its antigen is not known. The length of the CDR3 is 18 residues. V shed 1 base and J shed 0 bases, with 16 bases lying between them. Germline lookup yields CDR1 SGHDN and CDR2 FVKESK. Sequencing libraries for TCR beta were prepared with iRepertoire HTBI primers and Arm-PCR of CDR3 regions. TCRdb independently ran MiXCR on the multiplex PCR reads; one entry per CDR3 protein. Seen here are roughly 440,000 distinct CDR3 sequences, about 17% observed once, and the top ten hold 23%. Time point meaning: newly diagnosed GD, antithyroid drugs for less than 3 months. PBMC RNA served as the TCR library source. The sample was also reused in another study, on T cells in Graves' hyperthyroidism and ophthalmopathy. This second study notes: HTBI primers were the set used in a first-round RT-PCR of the TCR CDR3. Clonotypes that were expanded in thyroid above 0.001 mostly appeared in blood too.

The chain is built from TRBV14 and TRBJ1-3; no definite D call. Sample: peripheral blood mononuclear cells (PBMCs), taken at new diagnosis, from a patient treated with antithyroid drugs. The clonotype comes from a woman aged 18-29 years with Graves disease. The CDR3: CASSQGGAGPLSGNTIYF. The CDR3 DNA reads TGTGCCAGCAGCCAAGGGGGAGCTGGACCTCTCTCTGGAAACACCATATATTTT.